This TCR beta chain stems from a study of cytomegalovirus exposure and HLA in healthy donors. Per the germline V gene, CDR1 is SGHNT and CDR2 is YYREEE (reference sequence). Unmatched junction bases numbered 2, after V lost 0 bases and J lost 2 bases. This CDR3 region has 15 residues. As concerns this clone: The same CDR3 also results from other DNA sequences found in this sample.

PCR used 60 Vbeta primers and 13 Jbeta primers. Sequencing was performed with immunoSEQ multiplex PCR; in TCRdb, only in-frame clones are kept and a portion is missing. The data contain some 180,000 clones, approximately 80% of them singletons. This clonotype was sampled from a female donor in good health and CMV-seronegative. V usage is TRBV5-4 and J usage is TRBJ2-7; 10 nucleotides match TRBD2. Sequencing input: PBMCs. The CDR3 reads CASSLGTSGTYEQYF. CDR3 sequence (DNA): TGTGCCAGCAGCTTGGGGACTAGCGGCACCTACGAGCAGTACTTC.